This is a list of T cell receptor beta chains from one sample in a study of OX40 agonist ivuxolimab in advanced cancers. Libraries were prepared by immunoSEQ multiplex PCR; TCRdb keeps only in-frame clonotypes and omits some of them. The sample contains tens of thousands of clones, around 85% of which appear only once. This sample comprised CD4+ or CD8+ T cells sorted from blood, obtained in a trial of the OX40 agonist ivuxolimab. The receptors originated from an adult with an advanced solid tumor such as melanoma, head and neck, liver or kidney cancer. The conserved cysteine and the conserved F or W are not part of the CDR3 here. A D gene is named only where the DNA matches it firmly.

TRBV6-1	.	TRBJ1-1	ASSETFGVNTEAF
TRBV28	.	TRBJ1-6	ASSAGPWNSPLH
TRBV10-3	.	TRBJ2-5	AISESMGRQETQY
TRBV28	.	TRBJ1-5	ASSSMPGRDSNQPQH
TRBV7-3	TRBD2	TRBJ2-3	ASSPMGGTDTQY
TRBV5-1	TRBD1	TRBJ1-6	ASSPLNRDRSSPLH
TRBV19	TRBD2	TRBJ2-3	ASTLAGVADTQY
TRBV5-5	.	TRBJ2-5	ASSKDAGPQETQY
TRBV28	.	TRBJ1-3	ASSFKGRVGNTIY
TRBV6-6	TRBD1	TRBJ1-2	ASSLRTGYSYT
TRBV5-4	.	TRBJ2-1	ASSLQGNEQF
TRBV5-1	TRBD1	TRBJ2-1	ASSFGTGSYNEQF
TRBV29-1	TRBD1	TRBJ1-2	SVAGEGAHT
TRBV11-2	.	TRBJ1-2	ASSLDSGTNYGYT
TRBV5-4	TRBD2	TRBJ2-3	ASSLSGGAGNTQY
TRBV5-4	.	TRBJ1-1	ASSLDTGNTEAF
TRBV7-3	.	TRBJ2-1	ASSSLSNPINNEQF
TRBV6-1	.	TRBJ1-3	ASSELGAGGNTIY
TRBV28	.	TRBJ1-2	ASSLSETANYGYT
TRBV30	.	TRBJ1-6	AWRVPVAYNSPLH
TRBV19	.	TRBJ1-2	ASSIWGEGYGYT
TRBV19	TRBD1	TRBJ1-1	ASSISGGQGEAF
TRBV11-1	.	TRBJ2-2	ASSPGAGDTGELF
TRBV7-3	.	TRBJ2-7	ASSKTPPYEQY
TRBV28	.	TRBJ1-1	ASRRGHTEAF
TRBV5-6	TRBD1	TRBJ1-5	ASSLWDRVFHQPQH
TRBV5-4	.	TRBJ2-3	ASSLKGVRDTQY
TRBV4-3	.	TRBJ1-4	ASSQDRGTANEKLF
TRBV19	.	TRBJ2-5	ASQDWPEETQY
TRBV29-1	.	TRBJ1-4	SVKVVQGDEKLF
TRBV7-3	.	TRBJ2-3	ASSLLPGPSTDTQY